This is a list of T cell receptor beta chains from one sample in a study of T cells in Graves' hyperthyroidism and ophthalmopathy. TCRdb independently ran MiXCR on the multiplex PCR reads; one entry per CDR3 protein. This sample has around 450,000 distinct CDR3 sequences, with about a sixth found just once. The specimen was blood. These receptors all come from a woman between 18 and 29 years old with Graves' hyperthyroidism. Both conserved end residues are part of each CDR3.

V | length | CDR3
TRBV6-5 | 14 | CASSYPDRNSPLHF
TRBV24-1 | 14 | CATSDPTGFQPQHF
TRBV13 | 15 | CASSVSSGVSCEQYF
TRBV2 | 10 | CASSRNIQYF
TRBV7-8 | 15 | CASSDGTGTNYGYTF
TRBV20-1 | 12 | CSAPTPTHEQFF
TRBV3-1 | 15 | CASSQVTRHYNEQFF
TRBV5-1 | 14 | CASSYPTTSYEQYF
TRBV5-1 | 14 | CASSRPGRTGELFF
TRBV19 | 15 | CASSIGISTGTPLHF
TRBV5-5 | 14 | CASSLRPGHPTIYF
TRBV6-5 | 14 | CASSYVSYPYEQYF
TRBV30 | 15 | CAWSVGGPGANVLTF
TRBV5-5 | 17 | CASSLEVRRLSGNTIYF
TRBV5-1 | 14 | CASRLGTGTDTQYF
TRBV20-1 | 12 | CSATTGLSEQYF
TRBV18 | 13 | CASRRGTNTEAFF
TRBV5-1 | 13 | CASSRSGEGEQYF
TRBV13 | 17 | CASSSPEGQGLGGELFF
TRBV12-3/TRBV12-4 | 17 | CASSLVRLAGGGNEQFF
TRBV20-1 | 14 | CSATVHPNHNEQFF
TRBV4-1 | 15 | CASSQKWTGRDGYTF
TRBV20-1 | 16 | CSARDNGFSSGNTIYF
TRBV7-6 | 15 | CASSPQGGQQETQYF
TRBV9 | 14 | CASSVKSGGNEQFF
TRBV24-1 | 17 | CATSDLRSSTGDNEQFF
TRBV28 | 15 | CASSSLTGTDEKLFF
TRBV3-1 | 12 | CASSPRIETQYF
TRBV11-3 | 14 | CASSLAGWTDEQFF
TRBV7-8 | 14 | CASSSRGGDYEQYF
TRBV27 | 14 | CASSPHAAQETQYF
TRBV2 | 15 | CASSDGGVTPYGYTF
TRBV27 | 16 | CASRSPGSDPNYGYTF
TRBV7-3 | 16 | CASSSPSRGFADTQYF
TRBV14 | 13 | CASSQDLAEEQFF
TRBV19 | 17 | CATGGLYPSDTNEKLFF
TRBV19 | 16 | CASSIGLSEWSYEQYF
TRBV10-3 | 16 | CAISESRDMAKNIQYF
TRBV15 | 14 | CATSRDRTSYEQYF
TRBV5-5 | 19 | CASSLLRFIQGNLVAEAFF
TRBV5-1 | 14 | CASSRRTENYEQYF
TRBV5-6 | 20 | CASSLRYRRRGSSNTGELFF
TRBV20-1 | 14 | CSAVIGGGANEQFF
TRBV20-1 | 14 | CSARDTGLPYGYTF
TRBV2 | 15 | CASSVDATNTGELFF
TRBV7-2 | 14 | CASSQGLAEYEQYF
TRBV20-1 | 12 | CSARDRVYGYTF
TRBV28 | 16 | CASSLSHRGVGDTQYF
TRBV6-1 | 13 | CATRGGRSTEAFF
TRBV7-3 | 15 | CASSLRAARPYEQYF
TRBV20-1 | 15 | CSARDWDRGRNEQFF
TRBV7-8 | 14 | CASRSRASRGGYTF
TRBV15 | 15 | CATSRAATTKDEQYF
TRBV6-1 | 11 | CASSIGHEQFF
TRBV19 | 13 | CASSSELIDTQYF
TRBV7-2 | 12 | CASSETRYEQYF
TRBV2 | 15 | CASSVVLGSGQPQHF
TRBV18 | 14 | CASSPTQRSEKLFF
TRBV28 | 14 | CASSPDSDNQPQHF
TRBV19 | 16 | CASSIRGQGSDQPQHF